The source of this T cell receptor (beta chain) is a study of cytomegalovirus exposure and HLA in healthy donors. The approximately 120-subject validation cohort, separate from the roughly 700-subject first cohort, included the donors. TCRdb's table, derived via immunoSEQ multiplex PCR, lists solely in-frame clones and lacks some. This repertoire shows 45,000 to 65,000 clones, 90% found once; its top ten account for 3%. V was shortened by 0 bases and J by 3 bases, with 6 bases between the two germline ends. The germline gives CDR1 SGHDT, CDR2 YYEEEE. CDR3 size: 13 residues. The chain employs TRBV5-6 and TRBJ2-5; D gene unclear. The origin of this receptor is a man between 18 and 29 years old in good health and CMV-seronegative. The specimen was PBMCs. The CDR3 bases are TGTGCCAGCAGCTTGGAACTAAAAGAGACCCAGTACTTC. This translates into CASSLELKETQYF.